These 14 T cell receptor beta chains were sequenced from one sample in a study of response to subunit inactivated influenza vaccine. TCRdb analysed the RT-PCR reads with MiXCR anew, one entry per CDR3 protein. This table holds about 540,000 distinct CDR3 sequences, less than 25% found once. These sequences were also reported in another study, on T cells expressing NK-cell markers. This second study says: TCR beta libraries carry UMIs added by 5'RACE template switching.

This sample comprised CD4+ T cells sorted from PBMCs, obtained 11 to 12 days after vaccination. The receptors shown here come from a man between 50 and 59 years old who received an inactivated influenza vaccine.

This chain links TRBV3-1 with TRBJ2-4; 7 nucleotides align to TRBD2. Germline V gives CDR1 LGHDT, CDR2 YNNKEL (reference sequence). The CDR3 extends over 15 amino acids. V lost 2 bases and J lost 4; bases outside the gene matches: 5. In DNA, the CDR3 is TGTGCCAGCAGCCAAACCGATAGCGGGAAAAACATTCAGTACTTC. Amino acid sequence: CASSQTDSGKNIQYF.

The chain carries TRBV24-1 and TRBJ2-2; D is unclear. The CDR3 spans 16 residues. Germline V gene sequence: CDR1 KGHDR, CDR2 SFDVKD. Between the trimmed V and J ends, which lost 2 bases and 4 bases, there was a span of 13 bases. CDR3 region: CATSDSPGFSTGELFF. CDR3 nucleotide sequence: TGTGCCACCAGTGATTCGCCCGGGTTTTCCACCGGGGAGCTGTTTTTT.

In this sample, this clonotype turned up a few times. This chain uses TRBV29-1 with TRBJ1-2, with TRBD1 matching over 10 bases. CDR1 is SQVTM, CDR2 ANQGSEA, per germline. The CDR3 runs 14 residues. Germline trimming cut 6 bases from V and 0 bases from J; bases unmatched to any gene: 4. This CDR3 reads CSVPGQGTNYGYTF. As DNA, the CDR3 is TGCAGCGTACCGGGACAGGGGACTAACTATGGCTACACCTTC.

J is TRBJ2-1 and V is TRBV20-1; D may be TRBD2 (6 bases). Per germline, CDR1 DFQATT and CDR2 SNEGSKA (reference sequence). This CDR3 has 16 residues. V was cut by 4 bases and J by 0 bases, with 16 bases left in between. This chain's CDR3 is CSAILWRDLSYNEQFF. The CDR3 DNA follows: TGCAGTGCTATCCTTTGGCGGGACCTCTCCTACAATGAGCAGTTCTTC.

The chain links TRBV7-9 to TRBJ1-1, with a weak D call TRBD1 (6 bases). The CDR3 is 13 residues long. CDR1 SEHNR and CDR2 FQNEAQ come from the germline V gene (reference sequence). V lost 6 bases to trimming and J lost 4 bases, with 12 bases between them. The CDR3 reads CASSPRQVTEAFF. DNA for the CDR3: TGTGCCAGCAGTCCACGACAGGTCACTGAAGCTTTCTTT.

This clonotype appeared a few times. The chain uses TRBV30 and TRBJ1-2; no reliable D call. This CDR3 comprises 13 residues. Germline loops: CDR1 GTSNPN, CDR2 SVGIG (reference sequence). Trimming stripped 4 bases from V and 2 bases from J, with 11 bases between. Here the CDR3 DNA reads TGTGCCTGGACCTCACTTAAGAACTATGGCTACACCTTC. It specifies CAWTSLKNYGYTF.

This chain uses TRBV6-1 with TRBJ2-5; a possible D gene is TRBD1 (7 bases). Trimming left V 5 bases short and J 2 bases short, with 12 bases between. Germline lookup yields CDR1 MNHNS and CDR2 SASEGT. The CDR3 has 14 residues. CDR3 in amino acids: CASSKGGQQETQYF. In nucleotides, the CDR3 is TGTGCCAGCAGTAAGGGGGGACAGCAAGAGACCCAGTACTTC.

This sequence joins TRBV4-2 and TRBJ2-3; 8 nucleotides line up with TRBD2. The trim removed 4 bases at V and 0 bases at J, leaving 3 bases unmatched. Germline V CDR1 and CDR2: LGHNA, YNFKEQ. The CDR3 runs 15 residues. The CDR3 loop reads CASSPVAGSTDTQYF. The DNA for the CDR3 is TGTGCCAGCAGCCCGGTAGCGGGAAGCACAGATACGCAGTATTTT.

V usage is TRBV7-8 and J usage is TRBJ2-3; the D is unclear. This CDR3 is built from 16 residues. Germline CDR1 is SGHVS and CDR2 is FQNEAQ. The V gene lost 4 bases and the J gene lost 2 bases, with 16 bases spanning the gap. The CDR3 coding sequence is TGTGCCAGCAGCTCGGATGGAGTTGGATCCACAGATACGCAGTATTTT. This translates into CASSSDGVGSTDTQYF.

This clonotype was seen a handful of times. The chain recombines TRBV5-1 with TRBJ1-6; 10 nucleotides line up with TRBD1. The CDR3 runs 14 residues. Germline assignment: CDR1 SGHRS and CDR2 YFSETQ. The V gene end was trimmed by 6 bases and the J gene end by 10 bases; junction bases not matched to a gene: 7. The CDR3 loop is CASKTGGEGSPLHF. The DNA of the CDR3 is TGCGCCAGCAAGACAGGGGGCGAAGGCTCACCCCTCCACTTT.

The CDR3 loop reads CASSFGLGQAYNEQFF. The CDR3 DNA reads TGTGCCAGCAGTTTCGGTTTGGGACAGGCCTACAATGAGCAGTTCTTC. The chain carries TRBV12-3 or TRBV12-4 and TRBJ2-1; 8 bases fit TRBD1. CDR3 length: 16 residues. Unmatched junction bases numbered 6, after V lost 3 bases and J lost 2 bases.

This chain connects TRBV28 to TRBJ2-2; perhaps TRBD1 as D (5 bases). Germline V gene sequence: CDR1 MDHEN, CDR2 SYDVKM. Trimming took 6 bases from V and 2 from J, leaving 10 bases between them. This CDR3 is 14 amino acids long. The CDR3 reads CASRSRGNTGELFF. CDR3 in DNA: TGTGCCAGCAGGTCAAGGGGTAACACCGGGGAGCTGTTTTTT.

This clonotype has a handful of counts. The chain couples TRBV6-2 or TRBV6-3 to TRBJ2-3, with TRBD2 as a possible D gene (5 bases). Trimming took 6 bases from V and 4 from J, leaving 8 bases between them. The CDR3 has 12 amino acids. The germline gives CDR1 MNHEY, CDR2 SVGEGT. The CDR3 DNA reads TGTGCCAGCAGGCCGGAGGCAGATACGCAGTATTTT. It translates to CASRPEADTQYF.

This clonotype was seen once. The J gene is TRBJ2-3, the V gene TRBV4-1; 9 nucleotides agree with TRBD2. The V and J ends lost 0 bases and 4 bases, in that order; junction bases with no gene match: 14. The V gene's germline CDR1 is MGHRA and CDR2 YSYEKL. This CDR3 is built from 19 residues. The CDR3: CASSQDRPSGGRAPDTQYF. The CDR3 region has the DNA TGCGCCAGCAGCCAAGATCGGCCCAGCGGCGGGAGGGCCCCAGATACGCAGTATTTT.